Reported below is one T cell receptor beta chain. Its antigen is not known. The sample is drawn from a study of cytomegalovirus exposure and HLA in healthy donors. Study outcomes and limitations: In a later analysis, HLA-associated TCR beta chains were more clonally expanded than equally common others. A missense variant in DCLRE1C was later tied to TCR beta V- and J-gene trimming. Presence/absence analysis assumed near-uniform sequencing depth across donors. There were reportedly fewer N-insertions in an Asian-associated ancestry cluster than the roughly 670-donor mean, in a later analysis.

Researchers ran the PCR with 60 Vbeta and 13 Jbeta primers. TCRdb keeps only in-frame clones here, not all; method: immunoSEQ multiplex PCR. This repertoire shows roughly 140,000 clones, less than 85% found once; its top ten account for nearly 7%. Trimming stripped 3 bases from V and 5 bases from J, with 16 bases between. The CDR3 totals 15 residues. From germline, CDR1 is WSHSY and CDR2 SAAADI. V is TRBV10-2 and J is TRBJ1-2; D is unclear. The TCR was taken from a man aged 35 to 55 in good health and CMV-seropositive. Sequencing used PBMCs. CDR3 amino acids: CASSDGVQSGYGYTF. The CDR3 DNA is TGCGCCAGCAGTGACGGGGTTCAGTCCGGTTATGGCTACACCTTC.